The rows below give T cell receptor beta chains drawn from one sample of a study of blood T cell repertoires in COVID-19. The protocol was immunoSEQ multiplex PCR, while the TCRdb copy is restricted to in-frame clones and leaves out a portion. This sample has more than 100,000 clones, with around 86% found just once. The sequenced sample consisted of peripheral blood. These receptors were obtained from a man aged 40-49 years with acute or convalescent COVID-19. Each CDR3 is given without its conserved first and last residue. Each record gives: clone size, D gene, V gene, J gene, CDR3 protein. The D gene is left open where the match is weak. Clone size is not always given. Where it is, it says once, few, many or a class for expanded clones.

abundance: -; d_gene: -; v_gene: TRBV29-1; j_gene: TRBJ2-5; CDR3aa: SVEETGVETQY
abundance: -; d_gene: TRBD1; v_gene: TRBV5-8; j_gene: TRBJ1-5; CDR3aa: ASSFQGVGNQPQH
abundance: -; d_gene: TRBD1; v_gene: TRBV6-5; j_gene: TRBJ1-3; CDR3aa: ASSSTGGVGNTIY
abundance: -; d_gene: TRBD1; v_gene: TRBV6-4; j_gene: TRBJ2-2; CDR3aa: ASSDSTGALPGELF
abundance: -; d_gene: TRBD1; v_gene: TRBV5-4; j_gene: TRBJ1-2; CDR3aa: ASRSGQNYGYT
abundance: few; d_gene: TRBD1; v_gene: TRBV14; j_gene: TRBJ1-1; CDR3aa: ASSLRTGARTEAF
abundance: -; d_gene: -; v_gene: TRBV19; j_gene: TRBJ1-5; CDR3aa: ASASTVSNQPQH
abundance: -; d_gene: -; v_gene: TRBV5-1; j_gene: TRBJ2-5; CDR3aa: ASSLVGETQY
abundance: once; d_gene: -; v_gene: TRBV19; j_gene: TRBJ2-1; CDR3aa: ASMGGISYNEQF
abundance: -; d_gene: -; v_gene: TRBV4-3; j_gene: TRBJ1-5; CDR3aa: ASSQEQGRGPQH
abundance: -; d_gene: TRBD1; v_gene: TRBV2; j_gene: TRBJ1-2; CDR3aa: ASSVWSRGNGYT
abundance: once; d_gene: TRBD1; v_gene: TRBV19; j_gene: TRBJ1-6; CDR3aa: ASSSGQGRSSYNSPLH
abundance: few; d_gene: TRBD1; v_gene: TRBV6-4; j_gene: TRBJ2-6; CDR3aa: ASSDSQGAGANVLT
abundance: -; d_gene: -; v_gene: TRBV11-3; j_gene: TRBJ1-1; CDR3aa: ASSLRSDTEAF
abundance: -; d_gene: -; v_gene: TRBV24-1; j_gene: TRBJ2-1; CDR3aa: ATSDSGGNSYNEQF
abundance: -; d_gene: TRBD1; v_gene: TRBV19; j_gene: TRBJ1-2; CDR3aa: ASSIQGASYGYT
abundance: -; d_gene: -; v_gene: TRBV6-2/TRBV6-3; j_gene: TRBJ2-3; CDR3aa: ASSLGADTQY
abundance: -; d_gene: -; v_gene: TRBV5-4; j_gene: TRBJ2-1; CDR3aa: ASSQAGAGYNEQF
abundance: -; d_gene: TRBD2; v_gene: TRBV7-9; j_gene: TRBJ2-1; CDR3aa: ASSRGLAGGSYNEQF
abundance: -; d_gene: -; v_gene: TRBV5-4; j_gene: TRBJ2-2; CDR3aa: ASSPGGLINTGELF
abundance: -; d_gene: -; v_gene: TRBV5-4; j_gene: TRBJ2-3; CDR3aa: ASSPRNTDTQY
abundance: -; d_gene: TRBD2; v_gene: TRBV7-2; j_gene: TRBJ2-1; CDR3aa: ASSPTSGGHNEQF
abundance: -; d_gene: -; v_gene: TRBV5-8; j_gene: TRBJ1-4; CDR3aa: ASSAGQRTTNEKLF
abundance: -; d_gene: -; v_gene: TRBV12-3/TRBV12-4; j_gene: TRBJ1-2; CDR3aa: ASRPSRGASYT
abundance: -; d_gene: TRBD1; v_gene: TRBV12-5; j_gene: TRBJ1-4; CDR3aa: ASGLGDRTNEKLF
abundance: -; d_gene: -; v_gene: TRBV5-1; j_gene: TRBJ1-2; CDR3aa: ASRLEGPNYGYT
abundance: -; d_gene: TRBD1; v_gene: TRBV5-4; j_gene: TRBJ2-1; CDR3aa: ASRSAGQGSPYNEQF
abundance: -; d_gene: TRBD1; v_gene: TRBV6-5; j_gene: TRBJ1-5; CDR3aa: ASSYSPTGEGQPQH
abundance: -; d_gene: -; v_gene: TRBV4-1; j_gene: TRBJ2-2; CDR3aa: ASSQPGLANTGELF
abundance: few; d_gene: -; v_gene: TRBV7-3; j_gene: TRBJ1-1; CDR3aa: ASSLGGGSNTEAF
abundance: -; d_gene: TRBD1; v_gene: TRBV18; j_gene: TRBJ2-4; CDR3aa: ASSLGQENIQY